Listed below are T cell receptor beta chains from one sample, sequenced in a study of blood T cells in healthy people across ages. TCRdb called the 5' RACE reads again in MiXCR, with one record for every CDR3 protein. The data show about 970,000 distinct CDR3 sequences, with about 53% seen just once and about a fifth held by the top ten. Material for sequencing was blood. Every receptor here comes from a woman aged 60-70 years in good health. The conserved cysteine and the conserved F or W are not part of the CDR3 here. A D gene is named only where the DNA matches it firmly.

cdr3_aa: ASSTRSGIGSPLH
v_call: TRBV9
d_call: -

cdr3_aa: SARDLAFANEQY
v_call: TRBV20-1
d_call: -

cdr3_aa: ASSLAPNDRVSYEQY
v_call: TRBV5-1
d_call: TRBD1

cdr3_aa: ASSRRVPSTDTQY
v_call: TRBV6-5
d_call: -

cdr3_aa: ASSSVPLVAEEQY
v_call: TRBV7-2
d_call: -

cdr3_aa: SAMGTAGSGANVLT
v_call: TRBV20-1
d_call: -

cdr3_aa: ATSRVGGGSYEQY
v_call: TRBV15
d_call: -

cdr3_aa: ASRSSRTSGREETQY
v_call: TRBV27
d_call: TRBD2

cdr3_aa: ASSFPPGGNEQY
v_call: TRBV7-2
d_call: TRBD2

cdr3_aa: ASTRVSSSDTQY
v_call: TRBV6-1
d_call: -

cdr3_aa: ASSQGDRSTDTQY
v_call: TRBV7-7
d_call: TRBD1

cdr3_aa: ASSPPPTAQGNQPQH
v_call: TRBV12-3/TRBV12-4
d_call: -

cdr3_aa: SVAEGRANYGYT
v_call: TRBV29-1
d_call: -

cdr3_aa: ASSKQGVKSYEQY
v_call: TRBV7-2
d_call: TRBD1

cdr3_aa: ASSYEEREDYNEQY
v_call: TRBV6-2/TRBV6-3
d_call: TRBD2

cdr3_aa: ASSRRISGLAVVNEQF
v_call: TRBV3-1
d_call: -

cdr3_aa: ASSLAGIGTYHYEQY
v_call: TRBV7-2
d_call: -

cdr3_aa: ASGNRERETQY
v_call: TRBV2
d_call: -

cdr3_aa: ASSYGGRALETQY
v_call: TRBV6-2/TRBV6-3
d_call: TRBD2

cdr3_aa: ASSDGTVDEKLF
v_call: TRBV6-1
d_call: -

cdr3_aa: ASINLRGGITYNEQF
v_call: TRBV6-6
d_call: -

cdr3_aa: ASSNTGGGSYNEQY
v_call: TRBV6-5
d_call: TRBD2

cdr3_aa: SPARSSYNEQF
v_call: TRBV20-1
d_call: -

cdr3_aa: ASTPQGKYSPLH
v_call: TRBV25-1
d_call: -

cdr3_aa: ASSKTGLRTTYEQY
v_call: TRBV6-7
d_call: -

cdr3_aa: ASSLGASGNTQY
v_call: TRBV12-3/TRBV12-4
d_call: TRBD2

cdr3_aa: ASSQGNRATASTDTQY
v_call: TRBV3-1
d_call: -

cdr3_aa: ASKPGQGSSREQY
v_call: TRBV6-1
d_call: TRBD1

cdr3_aa: ASSQPGTVAYEQY
v_call: TRBV4-2
d_call: -

cdr3_aa: ASSLTRGREGYT
v_call: TRBV27
d_call: TRBD1

cdr3_aa: ASSAGLNSYEQY
v_call: TRBV7-2
d_call: -

cdr3_aa: ASSLVSETQY
v_call: TRBV7-9
d_call: -

cdr3_aa: ASSPSGNSRTFSSGANVLT
v_call: TRBV3-1
d_call: -

cdr3_aa: SARVGTGGLNQPQH
v_call: TRBV20-1
d_call: TRBD1

cdr3_aa: ASSLRRDQY
v_call: TRBV7-3
d_call: -

cdr3_aa: ASSHTGRGETQY
v_call: TRBV5-1
d_call: -

cdr3_aa: SARAPPTGRALQETQY
v_call: TRBV20-1
d_call: -

cdr3_aa: ASSVGRVGSPLH
v_call: TRBV6-5
d_call: -

cdr3_aa: ASREQGAQEAQY
v_call: TRBV12-3/TRBV12-4
d_call: TRBD1

cdr3_aa: ASASGGRTDTQY
v_call: TRBV28
d_call: TRBD2

cdr3_aa: ASSARTGERRAHQVLT
v_call: TRBV9
d_call: TRBD1

cdr3_aa: ASTLTISYNSPLH
v_call: TRBV27
d_call: -

cdr3_aa: ASGQEGGPPYEQY
v_call: TRBV12-5
d_call: -

cdr3_aa: ASSQGRTAIQETQY
v_call: TRBV4-1
d_call: -

cdr3_aa: ASSQVDRTLQGQF
v_call: TRBV4-1
d_call: -

cdr3_aa: ASSLWRRGETQY
v_call: TRBV27
d_call: -

cdr3_aa: ASSAGQGDLNYGYT
v_call: TRBV5-6
d_call: TRBD1

cdr3_aa: ASSLRRQGGLKETQY
v_call: TRBV7-2
d_call: -

cdr3_aa: ASSSRIKTGPSYGYT
v_call: TRBV13
d_call: -

cdr3_aa: AWSSLGGEQY
v_call: TRBV30
d_call: -

cdr3_aa: ASSQEGSALVSYEQY
v_call: TRBV4-2
d_call: -

cdr3_aa: ATSDSRDRDYEQY
v_call: TRBV24-1
d_call: TRBD1

cdr3_aa: ASSQDITGSSYNEQF
v_call: TRBV4-1
d_call: -

cdr3_aa: ASSQGSLAGVNEQF
v_call: TRBV27
d_call: TRBD2